This note documents a single T cell receptor (beta chain) sequence. This clonotype came up a few times. What antigen it recognizes has not been identified. No base qualities exist here, and no much larger clone lies one base off it. The method was 5' RACE. Sequencing instrument: NextSeq 500. In the TCR library protocol, unique molecular identifiers were attached to individual cDNA molecules to correct for PCR bias and sequencing error. Sequencing covered both TCR alpha and beta chains, and within each sample the abundances of alpha and beta sequences were tightly co-correlated. The authors' analysis ran thus. Decombinator V4 was used to annotate TCR sequences for V gene, J gene and CDR3. TCRs were defined as expanded if a significant change between any two time points was detected under a Poisson model with p below 0.0001. TCR abundances were normalised to the total number of TCRs sequenced per sample and were expressed as counts per million. TRAV1-2 paired with TRAJ12, TRAJ20 or TRAJ33 defined MAIT TCRs, while TRAV10 paired with TRAJ18 defined iNKT TCRs. VDJdb, accessed on 1 November 2021, was searched for TCRs annotated for CMV, EBV and SARS-CoV-2, and TCRs annotated for more than one antigen were excluded. TCRdb passed the public sequencing reads through fastp at Q25 and MiXCR, retaining productive beta sequences. Records with the same CDR3 protein are collapsed into one entry carrying the most frequent genes and DNA. These V and J calls are TCRdb output, not the study's own analysis. This sample has about 52,000 distinct CDR3 sequences in its table, and 9.5% to 11% of those were observed once. The top ten clones comprise less than 15% of the sample.

Unmatched junction bases come to 11, with V trimmed by 5 bases and J by 6 bases. Including cysteine and phenylalanine, the CDR3 has 17 amino acids. The entry retains the CDR3 DNA only, 51 bases that are in frame from base 1. In the germline V gene, CDR1 corresponds to SGHTA and CDR2 to FQGNSA. This entry belongs to a study of early T cells in non-severe SARS-CoV-2 infection (dated by TCRdb to about 2021). Background for the entire study: TCR sequencing used bulk RNA from unsorted whole blood, so alpha and beta chains could not be paired. Study-wide findings and limitations: VDJdb matching was skewed toward anti-spike CD8 responses, so virus-specific expansions were likely underestimated and private and CD4 specificities were missed.

This was a case-control study nested in a cohort of healthcare workers in London, UK, who had nasopharyngeal swab PCR tests and blood samples taken every week. Healthcare workers were recruited between 23 and 31 March 2020, during the week of the UK lockdown, and were followed weekly for up to roughly 15 weeks. The receptor was isolated from an adult who was a healthcare worker with PCR-confirmed SARS-CoV-2 infection or an uninfected control (not recorded which). The sequence is built from TRBV7-2 and TRBJ2-1, and 12 junctional nucleotides match TRBD2. The sample taken for sequencing was whole blood. The DNA is as follows: TGTGCCAGCAGCCTGAGTTCTAGCGGGGGGGCGGGCAATGAGCAGTTCTTC. It translates as CASSLSSSGGAGNEQFF.